This TCR beta chain originates from a study of CD8+ T cells in alopecia areata. Background on the study: C3H/HeJ donors aged about 6-12 months with spontaneous alopecia supplied skin grafted onto roughly 7-11-week-old female C3H/HeJ mice. Study findings and constraints: Higher clonality and more expanded CD8+ clones appeared in lesional than normal scalp.

The CDR3 contains 13 residues. Germline values: CDR1 NSQYPW, CDR2 LRSPGD (reference sequence). V gave up 8 bases and J gave up 3 bases; unmatched junction bases: 1. This clone was observed a few times. Its antigen is undetermined. The DNA translation disagrees with the TCRdb protein at residue 10, so the protein in this description comes from the DNA. These gene names are mouse names. The CDR3 end lies 3 residues beyond the end of the read and is filled in from the germline J gene. Following RNA extraction, reverse transcription yielded cDNA that acted as the sequencing template. Using immunoSEQ multiplex PCR, the repertoire was profiled, and TCRdb retains in-frame clones only, with some absent. The sample gives some 110,000 clones, none seen only once, and the top ten clones hold less than 20%.

The chain is built from TRBV1 and TRBJ1-6; 7 positions match TRBD1. TRBJ1-6 is designated an ORF whose function remains uncertain. Sequences were obtained from lesional skin. This receptor was identified in a C3H/HeJ mouse with alopecia areata. The MHC haplotype recorded for the strain is H2-k. The CDR3 is CTCQGDYNSPLYF. The part of the CDR3 DNA that was read is TGCACCTGCCAGGGGGACTATAATTCGCCC.